This record looks at one T cell receptor beta chain sequence and its context. These data originate in a study of blood T cell repertoires in COVID-19. Across the study: From T cells, B-cell-depleted T cells, or PBMCs came the material, which was cDNA or gDNA.

Assay used: immunoSEQ multiplex PCR; TCRdb lists only in-frame clones, some missing. Among about 310,000 clones listed, 87% were seen once. The CDR3 spans 15 residues. Germline-derived CDR1 and CDR2 are SQVTM and ANQGSEA. V dropped 4 bases and J dropped 1 base, with 14 bases sitting between them. The chain recombines TRBV29-1 with TRBJ2-1; the D gene is possibly TRBD1 (5 bases). Material: peripheral blood. This TCR derives from a man aged 50 or older with active or convalescent COVID-19. The CDR3 reads CSVVGTPGSYNEQFF. The CDR3 region has the DNA TGCAGCGTTGTAGGAACCCCAGGGTCCTACAATGAGCAGTTCTTC.